These T cell receptor beta chains were read from a single sample in a study of blood T cell repertoires in COVID-19. The assay was immunoSEQ multiplex PCR, and TCRdb's table has in-frame clones only and misses some. The sample consists of about 68,000 clones, 65% to 90% of them appearing once. The sequenced sample was peripheral blood. The receptors come from a man aged 50-60 years with acute or convalescent COVID-19. Each CDR3 is given with its conserved first and last residue. The D gene is left open where the match is weak. Rows give clone size only sometimes, using once, few, many, or a class for an expanded clone.

d_call j_call clone_size v_call cdr3_aa cdr3_nt
TRBD2 TRBJ2-1 once TRBV2 CASSDFERGGPGEQFF TGTGCCAGCAGTGATTTTGAGCGGGGGGGCCCGGGAGAGCAGTTCTTC
. TRBJ2-1 once TRBV14 CASSVNNEQFF TGTGCCAGCAGCGTTAACAATGAGCAGTTCTTC
. TRBJ1-5 . TRBV7-3 CASSLTDGDSRGNQPQHF TGTGCCAGCAGCTTAACGGATGGAGACAGTCGAGGCAATCAGCCCCAGCATTTT
. TRBJ1-1 few TRBV29-1 CSVAQGNTEAFF TGCAGCGTGGCACAGGGGAACACTGAAGCTTTCTTT
. TRBJ1-2 . TRBV14 CASSQDPLQENYGYTF TGTGCCAGCAGCCAAGATCCACTACAGGAAAACTATGGCTACACCTTC
TRBD2 TRBJ2-2 many TRBV29-1 CSALLAERPGELFF TGCAGCGCCCTACTAGCGGAACGGCCCGGGGAGCTGTTTTTT
TRBD2 TRBJ2-4 . TRBV14 CASSHPPSGGRADIQYF TGTGCCAGCAGCCACCCCCCTAGCGGGGGGAGAGCGGACATTCAGTACTTC
. TRBJ1-1 . TRBV5-5 CASSVERGGTEAFF TGTGCCAGCAGCGTAGAACGGGGAGGCACTGAAGCTTTCTTT
. TRBJ2-1 few TRBV5-1 CASSAGEEGNEQFF TGCGCCAGCAGCGCAGGGGAAGAGGGCAATGAGCAGTTCTTC
TRBD1 TRBJ2-4 . TRBV7-8 CASSFPDRGRAKNIQYF TGTGCCAGCAGCTTCCCCGACAGGGGGCGAGCCAAAAACATTCAGTACTTC
. TRBJ2-1 few TRBV7-3 CASSLSGSGTYNEQFF TGTGCCAGCAGCTTAAGTGGTAGCGGTACCTACAATGAGCAGTTCTTC
. TRBJ2-4 . TRBV4-1 CASSQRPGDIQYF TGCGCCAGCAGCCAGAGACCGGGTGACATTCAGTACTTC
. TRBJ2-7 . TRBV5-1 CASSLDRPYEQYF TGCGCCAGCAGCTTGGACAGGCCCTACGAGCAGTACTTC
. TRBJ2-3 . TRBV19 CASSMSGSGFTDTQYF TGTGCCAGTAGTATGTCCGGTAGCGGCTTCACAGATACGCAGTATTTT
. TRBJ1-4 . TRBV5-1 CASSLGGANEKLFF TGCGCCAGCAGCTTGGGTGGGGCCAATGAAAAACTGTTTTTT
. TRBJ1-2 once TRBV4-2 CASSPARGVRGGYTF TGTGCCAGCAGCCCAGCACGAGGTGTTCGGGGGGGCTACACCTTC
. TRBJ2-2 . TRBV18 CASSPPGRTGELFF TGTGCCAGCTCACCACCGGGGAGAACCGGGGAGCTGTTTTTT
. TRBJ2-1 . TRBV25-1 CASSPWGRGSYNEQFF TGTGCCAGCAGCCCCTGGGGGAGGGGGTCCTACAATGAGCAGTTCTTC
TRBD1 TRBJ2-1 . TRBV12-3/TRBV12-4 CASSPQTGVKQFF TGTGCCAGCAGTCCACAGACAGGGGTGAAGCAGTTCTTC
TRBD1 TRBJ1-2 . TRBV5-3 CARSPGGANYGYTF TGTGCCAGAAGCCCAGGGGGCGCTAACTATGGCTACACCTTC
. TRBJ2-3 . TRBV21-1 CASSNRGDGGGDRDSTDTQYF TGTGCCAGCAGCAATAGGGGTGACGGGGGGGGTGACAGGGATAGCACAGATACGCAGTATTTT
TRBD2 TRBJ2-5 . TRBV18 CASSRGGAEETQYF TGTGCCAGCTCACGCGGGGGGGCAGAAGAGACCCAGTACTTC
. TRBJ2-5 . TRBV5-1 CASSLVEETQYF TGCGCCAGCAGCTTGGTCGAAGAGACCCAGTACTTC
. TRBJ2-5 . TRBV12-3/TRBV12-4 CASSRSETQYF TGTGCCAGCAGCAGGTCAGAGACCCAGTACTTC
TRBD2 TRBJ2-3 once TRBV5-1 CASSRLGGGVPDTQYF TGCGCCAGCAGCCGCCTCGGCGGGGGGGTCCCAGATACGCAGTATTTT
. TRBJ1-5 . TRBV19 CASSSFGGPRQPQHF TGTGCCAGTAGTAGCTTCGGGGGGCCGAGGCAGCCCCAGCATTTT
. TRBJ1-5 . TRBV5-1 CASSLEGSNQPQHF TGCGCCAGCAGCTTGGAGGGGAGCAATCAGCCCCAGCATTTT
TRBD2 TRBJ2-4 . TRBV9 CASSAPSGGGNIQYF TGTGCCAGCAGCGCCCCTAGCGGGGGGGGTAACATTCAGTACTTC